The text below deals with one T cell receptor beta chain. What it recognizes is unknown. This CDR3 has 15 residues. The trim removed 2 bases at V and 0 bases at J, leaving 1 base unmatched. The germline gives CDR1 SGHRS, CDR2 YFSETQ. The data were taken from a study of cytomegalovirus exposure and HLA in healthy donors. General study findings and limits: Cytomegalovirus status was reportedly diagnosed by the classifier with high specificity and sensitivity. According to the study, roughly 160 TCR beta chains were cytomegalovirus-associated. Usually a TCR sequence was rare, but some public TCRs were found in many donors.

TCRdb's table, derived via immunoSEQ multiplex PCR, lists solely in-frame clones and lacks some. Of over 80,000 clones listed, 85% are singletons. This clonotype originated in a man younger than 30 in good health and CMV-seropositive. J is TRBJ2-3 and V is TRBV5-1, with 9 bases that match TRBD2. The sequencing input was PBMCs. CDR3: CASSFGTSSTDTQYF. CDR3 nucleotides: TGCGCCAGCAGCTTTGGGACTAGCAGCACAGATACGCAGTATTTT.